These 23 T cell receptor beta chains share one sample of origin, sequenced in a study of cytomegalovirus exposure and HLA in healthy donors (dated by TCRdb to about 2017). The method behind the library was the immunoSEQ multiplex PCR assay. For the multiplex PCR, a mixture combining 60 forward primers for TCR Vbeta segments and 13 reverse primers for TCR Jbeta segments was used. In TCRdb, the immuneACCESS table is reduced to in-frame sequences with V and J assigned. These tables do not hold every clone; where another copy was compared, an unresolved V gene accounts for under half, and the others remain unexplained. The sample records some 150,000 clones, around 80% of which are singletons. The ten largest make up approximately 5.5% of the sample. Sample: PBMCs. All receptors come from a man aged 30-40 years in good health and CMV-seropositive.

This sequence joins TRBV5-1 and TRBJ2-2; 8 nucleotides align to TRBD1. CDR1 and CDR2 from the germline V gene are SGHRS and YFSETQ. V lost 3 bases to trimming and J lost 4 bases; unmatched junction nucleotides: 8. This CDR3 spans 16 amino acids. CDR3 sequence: CASSSLGQASTGELFF. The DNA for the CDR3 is TGCGCCAGCAGCTCATTGGGACAGGCTAGCACCGGGGAGCTGTTTTTT.

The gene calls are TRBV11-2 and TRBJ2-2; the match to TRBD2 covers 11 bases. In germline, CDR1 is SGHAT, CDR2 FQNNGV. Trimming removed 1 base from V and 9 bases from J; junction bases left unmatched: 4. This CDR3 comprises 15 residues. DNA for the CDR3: TGTGCCAGCAGCTTAGCCGCTAGCGGGGGGCGGGAGCTGTTTTTT. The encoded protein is CASSLAASGGRELFF. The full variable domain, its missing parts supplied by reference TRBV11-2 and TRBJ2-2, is EAGVAQSPRYKIIEKRQSVAFWCNPISGHATLYWYQQILGQGPKLLIQFQNNGVVDDSQLPKDRFSAERLKGVDSTLKIQPAKLEDSAVYLCASSLAASGGRELFFGEGSRLTVL.

The CDR3 DNA reads as TGTGCCAGCAGCTTGACGTTGCGGACAGAGCCCACAGATACGCAGTATTTT. Encoded protein: CASSLTLRTEPTDTQYF. The V gene is TRBV5-5, the J gene TRBJ2-3, with a tentative D call TRBD1 (6 bases). The germline gives CDR1 SGHKS, CDR2 YYEKEE (reference sequence). The length of the CDR3 is 17 residues. Trimming shortened V by 1 base and J by 2 bases, and 17 bases separated the two germline ends.

Written as DNA, the CDR3 is TGTGCCAGCAGCCAATTATGGCAGCGTAATCAGCCCCAGCATTTT. Translating gives CASSQLWQRNQPQHF. The chain uses TRBV16 and TRBJ1-5; D is uncertain. There are 15 residues in the CDR3. Trimming shortened V by 1 base and J by 4 bases, and 11 bases separated the two germline ends. Germline V gene sequence: CDR1 KGHSY, CDR2 FQNENV.

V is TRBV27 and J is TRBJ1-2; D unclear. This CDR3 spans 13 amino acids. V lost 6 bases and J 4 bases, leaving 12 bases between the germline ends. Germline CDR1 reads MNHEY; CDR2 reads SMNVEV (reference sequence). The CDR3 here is CASRTGRTYGYTF. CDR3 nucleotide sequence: TGTGCCAGCAGGACCGGGAGAACCTATGGCTACACCTTC.

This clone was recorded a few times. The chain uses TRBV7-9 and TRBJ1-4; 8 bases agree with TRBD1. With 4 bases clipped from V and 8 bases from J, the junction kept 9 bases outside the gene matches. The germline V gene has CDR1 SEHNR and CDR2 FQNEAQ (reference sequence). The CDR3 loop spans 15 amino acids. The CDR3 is CASSSTGGKIEKLFF. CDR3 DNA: TGTGCCAGCAGCTCCACAGGGGGGAAGATCGAAAAACTGTTTTTT.

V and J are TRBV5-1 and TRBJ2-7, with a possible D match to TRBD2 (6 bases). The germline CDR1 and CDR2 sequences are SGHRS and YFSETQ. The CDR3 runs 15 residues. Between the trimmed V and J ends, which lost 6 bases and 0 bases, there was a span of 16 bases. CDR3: CASKPGYSGSYEQYF. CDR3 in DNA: TGCGCCAGCAAGCCGGGGTATAGCGGCTCCTACGAGCAGTACTTC. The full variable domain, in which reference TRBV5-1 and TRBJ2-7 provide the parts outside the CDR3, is KAGVTQTPRYLIKTRGQQVTLSCSPISGHRSVSWYQQTPGQGLQFLFEYFSETQRNKGNFPGRFSGRQFSNSRSEMNVSTLELGDSALYLCASKPGYSGSYEQYFGPGTRLTVT.

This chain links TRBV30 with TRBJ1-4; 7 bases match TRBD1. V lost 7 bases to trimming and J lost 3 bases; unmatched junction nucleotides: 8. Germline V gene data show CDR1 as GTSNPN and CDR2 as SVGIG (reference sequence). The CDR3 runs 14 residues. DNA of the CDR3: TGTGCCTTATTCGCCGGGACAGCTAATGAAAAACTGTTTTTT. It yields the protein CALFAGTANEKLFF.

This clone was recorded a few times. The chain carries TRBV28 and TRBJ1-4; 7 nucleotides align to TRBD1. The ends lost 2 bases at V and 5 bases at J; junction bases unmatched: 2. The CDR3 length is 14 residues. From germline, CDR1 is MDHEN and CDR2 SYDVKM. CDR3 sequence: CASSLVGQNEKLFF. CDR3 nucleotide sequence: TGTGCCAGCAGTTTAGTGGGACAGAATGAAAAACTGTTTTTT.

The CDR3 DNA is TGTGCCAGCAGCCTCGGGACTAGCGGGACCGTCATACGAGAGACCCAGTACTTC. Its protein product is CASSLGTSGTVIRETQYF. This chain connects TRBV7-9 to TRBJ2-5; 13 nucleotides match TRBD2. The germline gives CDR1 SEHNR, CDR2 FQNEAQ (reference sequence). The ends lost 5 bases at V and 4 bases at J; junction bases unmatched: 13. The CDR3 is made up of 18 amino acids.

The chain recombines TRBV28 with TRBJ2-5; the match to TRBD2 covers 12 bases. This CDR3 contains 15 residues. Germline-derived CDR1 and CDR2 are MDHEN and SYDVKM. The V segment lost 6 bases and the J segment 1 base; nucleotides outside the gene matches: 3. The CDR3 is CASRTSGGSQETQYF. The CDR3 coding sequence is TGTGCCAGCAGGACTAGCGGGGGCTCCCAAGAGACCCAGTACTTC. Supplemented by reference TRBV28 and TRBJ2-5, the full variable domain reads DVKVTQSSRYLVKRTGEKVFLECVQDMDHENMFWYRQDPGLGLRLIYFSYDVKMKEKGDIPEGYSVSREKKERFSLILESASTNQTSMYLCASRTSGGSQETQYFGPGTRLLVL.

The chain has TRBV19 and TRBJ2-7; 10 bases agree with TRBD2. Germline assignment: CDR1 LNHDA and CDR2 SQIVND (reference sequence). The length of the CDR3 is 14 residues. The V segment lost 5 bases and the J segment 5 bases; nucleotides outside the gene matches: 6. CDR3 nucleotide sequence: TGTGCCAGTAGTCTAAGCGGGAGGGTAAACGAGCAGTACTTC. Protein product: CASSLSGRVNEQYF.

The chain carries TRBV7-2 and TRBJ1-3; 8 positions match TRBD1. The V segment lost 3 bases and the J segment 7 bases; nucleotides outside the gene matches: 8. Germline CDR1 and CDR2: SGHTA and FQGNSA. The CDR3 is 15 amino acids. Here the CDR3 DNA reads TGTGCCAGCAGCTTCGGGGGGACAGGACTTAACACCATATATTTT. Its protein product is CASSFGGTGLNTIYF.

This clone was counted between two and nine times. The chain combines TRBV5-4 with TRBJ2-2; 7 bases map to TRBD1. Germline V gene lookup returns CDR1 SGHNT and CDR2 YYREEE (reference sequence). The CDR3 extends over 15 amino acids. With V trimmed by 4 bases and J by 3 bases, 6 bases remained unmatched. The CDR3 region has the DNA TGTGCCAGCAGCCCGTGGGACAGACACACCGGGGAGCTGTTTTTT. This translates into CASSPWDRHTGELFF.

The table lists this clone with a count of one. CDR3 coding DNA: TGTGCCATCAGTCTTGCGGGCGCGTCCTACGAGCAGTACTTC. Protein product: CAISLAGASYEQYF. This chain joins TRBV10-3 and TRBJ2-7; TRBD2 might be the D (5 bases). In germline, CDR1 is ENHRY, CDR2 SYGVKD. This CDR3 contains 14 residues. V was trimmed by 5 bases and J by 1 base, leaving 12 bases between them.

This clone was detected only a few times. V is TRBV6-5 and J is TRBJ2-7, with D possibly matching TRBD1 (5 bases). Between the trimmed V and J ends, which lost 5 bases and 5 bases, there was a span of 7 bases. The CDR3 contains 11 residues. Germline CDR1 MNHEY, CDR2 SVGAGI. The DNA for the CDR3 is TGTGCCAGCAGTCAAGGGGACGAGCAGTACTTC. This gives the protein CASSQGDEQYF.

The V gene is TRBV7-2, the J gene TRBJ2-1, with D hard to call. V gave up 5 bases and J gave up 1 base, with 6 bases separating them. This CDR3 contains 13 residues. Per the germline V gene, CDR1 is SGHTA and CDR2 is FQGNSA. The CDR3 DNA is TGTGCCAGCAGCCTGAGGTCCTACAATGAGCAGTTCTTC. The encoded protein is CASSLRSYNEQFF.

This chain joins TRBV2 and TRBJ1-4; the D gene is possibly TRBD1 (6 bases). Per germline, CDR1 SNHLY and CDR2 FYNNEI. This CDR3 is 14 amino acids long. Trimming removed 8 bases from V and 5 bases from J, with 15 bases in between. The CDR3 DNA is TGTGCCAGCCGCAGGACAGCCCCAAATGAAAAACTGTTTTTT. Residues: CASRRTAPNEKLFF.

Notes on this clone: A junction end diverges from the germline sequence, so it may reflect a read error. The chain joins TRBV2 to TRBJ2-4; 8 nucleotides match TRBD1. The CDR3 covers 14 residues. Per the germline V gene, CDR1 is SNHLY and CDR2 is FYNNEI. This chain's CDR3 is CASSYGTGKNSQYF. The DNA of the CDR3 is TGTGCCAGCAGTTACGGGACAGGCAAAAACAGTCAGTACTTC.

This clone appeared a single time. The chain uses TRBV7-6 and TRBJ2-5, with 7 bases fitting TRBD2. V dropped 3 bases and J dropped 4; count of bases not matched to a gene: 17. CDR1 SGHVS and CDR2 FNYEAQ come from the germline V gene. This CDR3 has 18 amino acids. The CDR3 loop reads CASSFQERGAGDLETQYF. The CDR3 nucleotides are TGTGCCAGCAGCTTTCAGGAGCGGGGAGCCGGAGATCTAGAGACCCAGTACTTC. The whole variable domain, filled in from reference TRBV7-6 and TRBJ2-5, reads GAGVSQSPRYKVTKRGQDVALRCDPISGHVSLYWYRQALGQGPEFLTYFNYEAQQDKSGLPNDRFSAERPEGSISTLTIQRTEQRDSAMYRCASSFQERGAGDLETQYFGPGTRLLVL.

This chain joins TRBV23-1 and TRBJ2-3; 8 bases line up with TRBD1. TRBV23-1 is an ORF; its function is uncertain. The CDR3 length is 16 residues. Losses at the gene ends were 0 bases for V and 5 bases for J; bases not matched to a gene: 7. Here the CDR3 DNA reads TGCGCCAGCAGTCAATCGGGCAGGGGGCGGGAAGATACGCAGTATTTT. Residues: CASSQSGRGREDTQYF.

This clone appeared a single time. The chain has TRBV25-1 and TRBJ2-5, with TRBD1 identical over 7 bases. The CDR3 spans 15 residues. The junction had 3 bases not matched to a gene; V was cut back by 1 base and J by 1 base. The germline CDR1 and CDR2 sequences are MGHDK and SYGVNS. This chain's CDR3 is CASSELTGVQETQYF. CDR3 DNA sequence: TGTGCCAGCAGTGAATTAACAGGGGTCCAAGAGACCCAGTACTTC.

The DNA for the CDR3 is TGTGCCAGCAGTTACAGCCAGGGCCCCCTCTACGAGCAGTACTTC. This encodes CASSYSQGPLYEQYF. V is TRBV6-5 and J is TRBJ2-7; the D gene is possibly TRBD1 (5 bases). The CDR3 loop spans 15 amino acids. Germline CDR1 MNHEY, CDR2 SVGAGI. V was clipped by 2 bases and J by 3 bases, with 14 bases between them.